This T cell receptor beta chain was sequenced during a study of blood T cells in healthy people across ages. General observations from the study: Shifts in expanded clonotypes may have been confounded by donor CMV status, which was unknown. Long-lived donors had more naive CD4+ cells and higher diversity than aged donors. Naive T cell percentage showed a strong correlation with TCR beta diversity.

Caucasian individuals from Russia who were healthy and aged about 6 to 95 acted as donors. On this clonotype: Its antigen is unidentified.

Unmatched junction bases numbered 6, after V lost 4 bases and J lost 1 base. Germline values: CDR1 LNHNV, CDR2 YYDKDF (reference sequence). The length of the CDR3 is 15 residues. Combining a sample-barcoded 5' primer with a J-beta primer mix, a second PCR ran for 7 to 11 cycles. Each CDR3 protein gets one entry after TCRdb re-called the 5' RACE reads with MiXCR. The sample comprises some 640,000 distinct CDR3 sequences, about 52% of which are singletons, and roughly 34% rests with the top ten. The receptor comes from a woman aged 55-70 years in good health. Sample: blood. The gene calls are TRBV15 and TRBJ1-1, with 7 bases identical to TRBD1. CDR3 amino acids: CATSTLTGRNTEAFF. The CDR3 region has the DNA TGTGCCACCAGCACTTTGACAGGGCGGAACACTGAAGCTTTCTTT.